This TCR beta chain was obtained from a study of metastatic and nonmetastatic thyroid tumors. With MiXCR, TCRdb called clones anew from the PCR reads. The repertoire consists of 25,000 to 40,000 clones, with about 21% occurring once and the leading ten covering about 22%. Looked up from germline, CDR1 is MNHEY and CDR2 is SVGEGT. The V and J ends lost 8 bases and 3 bases respectively, with 19 bases between them. There are 15 residues in the CDR3. Until they underwent thyroid surgery, no patient had received any treatment. The sequencing sample was made of blood. The chain joins TRBV6-2 or TRBV6-3 to TRBJ1-1, with D unresolved. The sequence derives from a female donor with papillary thyroid cancer or a benign thyroid nodule (not recorded which). Some clones in this sample may be carry-over from other donors' samples. CDR3 bases: TGTGCCAGCTGCGAAAGGGTCGGACGCGACACTGAAGCTTTCTTT. Translating it yields CASCERVGRDTEAFF.